The subject of this entry is one T cell receptor beta chain. The data belong to a study of blood T cell repertoires in COVID-19. Study as a whole: COVID-19 samples collected from the United States, Italy and Spain covered acute and convalescent phases. PBMCs, B-cell-depleted T cells, or T cells were the source of the cDNA or gDNA that made up the material.

The authors' processing: Researchers report that nucleated cell counts were estimated from reference gene primer amplification. Clones were read by immunoSEQ multiplex PCR, and TCRdb kept only the in-frame ones, dropping some. That table is the source of V, J and clone size, and D and trimming were worked out from the DNA. The top ten hold 15% of the sample, which has 43,000 or so clones, 80% to 90% seen once. This CDR3 is built from 15 residues. Germline CDR1 is SNHLY and CDR2 is FYNNEI. Unmatched junction bases numbered 3, after V lost 2 bases and J lost 2 bases. The sequence was obtained from a man between 60 and 75 years old with active COVID-19. The chain combines TRBV2 with TRBJ2-7; 10 bases map to TRBD2. Sequenced material: peripheral blood. The CDR3 sequence is CASSESAGGPYEQYF. The CDR3, as DNA: TGTGCCAGCAGTGAATCAGCGGGAGGGCCCTACGAGCAGTACTTC.